This TCR beta chain came from a study of shared clonotypes between healthy human individuals. Overall study results and limits: It was anticipated that sequencing depth would influence how many clonotypes donors shared.

Several immunoSEQ plates received, in even portions, the genomic DNA of each subset. Profiled with immunoSEQ multiplex PCR; TCRdb holds only in-frame clones, not every one. This sample has roughly 110,000 clones, with about 67% found just once. Worth noting for this clone: Its target is not known.

The V gene's germline CDR1 is SGHNT and CDR2 YYREEE (reference sequence). Trimming removed 4 bases from V and 5 bases from J; junction bases left unmatched: 6. This CDR3 is built from 13 residues. The TCR was taken from a woman in her twenties or thirties in good health. The V and J genes are TRBV5-4 and TRBJ2-7, with 7 bases matching TRBD1. The sample comprised memory CD8+ T cells sorted from blood. The subset is: CD45RO+ cells pooled with CCR7-negative TemRA cells. CDR3 bases: TGTGCCAGCAGCGCCGACAGGGCCCACGAGCAGTACTTC. Translated: CASSADRAHEQYF. Full variable domain (missing parts from reference TRBV5-4 and TRBJ2-7): ETGVTQSPTHLIKTRGQQVTLRCSSQSGHNTVSWYQQALGQGPQFIFQYYREEENGRGNFPPRFSGLQFPNYSSELNVNALELDDSALYLCASSADRAHEQYFGPGTRLTVT.